The source of this T cell receptor beta chain is a study of molecular identifiers for immune sequencing clone quantification (dated by TCRdb to 2016 to 2019). Turning to the overall study: For a replicate experiment, RNA from about 20,000 or 100,000 naive CD8 T cells was divided into five aliquots, of which four were sequenced. CD8 T cells were used in a methods study to benchmark molecular-identifier clustering-based TCR repertoire sequencing (MIDCIRS) and TCR RNA copy counting. Results and caveats for the whole study, not just this receptor: When barcode sub-clustering was left out, chimeric consensus sequences inflated TCR diversity, with chimeras reaching as high as 47%. Modeling indicated about three TCR RNA copies recovered per cell, compared with 7.5 to 10 by digital PCR, which implies a capture efficiency of about 27%. Clones above 20 RNA copies held over 99% of molecules in CMV-specific effector cells but under 1% in naive cells. Highly expanded clone sizes could be underestimated if identical TCR molecules share a barcode. Spiked-in Jurkat TCR RNA equal to a single cell's worth was reported to be detectable even within 1,100,000 naive CD8 T cells. Naive libraries contained spiked-in Jurkat TCR RNA (roughly 10 copies' worth), which is not part of the donor repertoire.

The library came from PCR. Instrument used: NextSeq 500. Bulk TCR libraries were prepared as previously described, using TCR primers listed in Table S5. Purification of total RNA was performed with the Qiagen AllPrep DNA/RNA kit. Before analysis, reads from multiple sequencing runs of the same library were pooled. Under the source paper's analysis protocol: Reads were retained only if an exact TCR constant sequence was present, and the retained reads were trimmed to 150 nt and grouped according to their 12-nt molecular barcodes. Reads within each barcode group were sub-clustered using a 15% Levenshtein threshold, and quality-weighted consensus sequences were constructed for each RNA molecule. Non-functional sequences were removed, as were lower-count sequences one edit away from another. Based on fitting two negative binomial distributions, any barcode sub-cluster with under 20% of the maximum read count was discarded. Through fastp at Q25 and MiXCR, TCRdb rebuilt clones from the public reads, retaining in-frame beta chains. Rows with one shared CDR3 protein collapse into an entry with the most common genes and DNA. TCRdb's processing, not the authors' own work, is the source of the V and J calls. In this sample the table shows over 300,000 distinct CDR3 sequences, roughly 24% of which occur a single time. The ten largest clones capture around 0.7% of the sample.

This clonotype was observed many times. No antigen is known for it. Base qualities are not provided; no much larger clone lies one nucleotide away. Libraries of naive CD8 T cells were generated from about 19,000 to 1,100,000 sorted cells, with 10%, 30% or 50% of the purified RNA used. Naive CD8 T cells, defined as CD8+CD4-CCR7+CD45RA+, were FACS-sorted into RLT Plus buffer on a BD FACSAria II. To test detection sensitivity, Jurkat RNA equal to some 11 TCR copies was added to samples of roughly 18,000-1,100,000 naive CD8 T cells. CD8 T cells were enriched with RosetteSep CD8+ T Cell Enrichment Cocktail and Ficoll-Paque, followed by ACK red cell lysis. The CDR3 runs 15 amino acids, cysteine and phenylalanine included. Only CDR3 DNA remains: 45 bases, in frame from the first base. Reading the germline V gene (reference sequence) gives CDR1 MNHNY and CDR2 SVGAGI. V was cut back by 6 bases and J by 0 bases, leaving a gap of 13 bases between them.

The receptor was derived from a human donor in good health. Some libraries in this study had Jurkat cell RNA spiked in. The chain is encoded by TRBV6-6 joined to TRBJ2-3; the D gene is perhaps TRBD1, on 5 matching bases. The sample taken for sequencing was naive CD8+ T cells from blood, with Jurkat cell RNA spiked in. This specimen's cell subset or site label, per the study, means: FACS-sorted CD8+CD4-CCR7+CD45RA+ naive T cells. This receptor carries the CDR3 CASSPQGPSTDTQYF. The nucleotide sequence reads as follows: TGTGCCAGCAGCCCTCAGGGCCCTAGCACAGATACGCAGTATTTT.